What follows describes a single T cell receptor (beta chain). Its antigen is as yet unknown. The data derive from a study of CD8 T cells in ankylosing spondylitis. Overall study findings and caveats: Reports say disease-linked clones showed up significantly more in matched ankylosing spondylitis synovial fluid. In ankylosing spondylitis blood, a motif of several highly homologous TCR beta variants appeared characteristic. Earlier work had already found some motif variants in reactive arthritis synovial fluid and blood.

V lost 6 bases and J lost 6; bases outside the gene matches: 11. The germline CDR1 and CDR2 sequences are WSHSY and SAAADI. The CDR3 totals 15 residues. Via MiXCR, TCRdb re-called the 5' RACE reads, giving one row per CDR3 protein. Among some 140,000 distinct CDR3 sequences, roughly 11% were seen once, and the ten largest hold around 4.1%. V gene TRBV10-2 combines with J gene TRBJ1-2; 9 nucleotides match TRBD1. The sample was blood, either unsorted or a sorted T cell fraction (not recorded which). The TCR comes from a female donor with ankylosing spondylitis or in good health (not recorded which). The DNA for the CDR3 is TGCGCCAGCAGATCTCCGGGACAGGGTATTAATGGCTACACCTTC. This translates into CASRSPGQGINGYTF.